These 14 T cell receptor beta chains were sequenced from one sample in a study of shared clonotypes between healthy human individuals. Sequenced by immunoSEQ multiplex PCR; TCRdb stores in-frame clones only, minus some. The top ten hold more than 0.1% of the sample, which has more than 2 million clones, roughly 95% seen once. The sequenced sample consisted of naive CD4+ T cells sorted from blood. Subset given: CD45RA+ positively selected. These receptors came from a man between 18 and 35 years old in good health.

The chain uses TRBV29-1 and TRBJ2-2, with D perhaps matching TRBD1 (6 bases). Per the germline V gene, CDR1 is SQVTM and CDR2 is ANQGSEA. V was trimmed by 1 base and J by 5 bases, leaving 17 bases between them. The CDR3 has 16 amino acids. CDR3 residues: CSVEVRGTGRTGELFF. The CDR3 DNA reads TGCAGCGTTGAAGTTAGGGGCACAGGGAGAACCGGGGAGCTGTTTTTT.

The table lists this clone with a count of one. J is TRBJ1-2 and V is TRBV19; D ambiguous. The germline gives CDR1 LNHDA, CDR2 SQIVND (reference sequence). V dropped 5 bases and J dropped 2 bases, with 18 bases sitting between them. This CDR3 has 16 residues. Written as DNA, the CDR3 is TGTGCCAGTAGTGTATGGGCCGGGGTTCAGAACTATGGCTACACCTTC. Its translation is CASSVWAGVQNYGYTF.

The chain couples TRBV4-2 to TRBJ2-3, with 15 bases matching TRBD2. The CDR3 length is 16 residues. V shed 4 bases and J 6 bases; nucleotides not matched to a gene: 5. CDR1 and CDR2 (germline): LGHNA, YNFKEQ. CDR3 amino acids: CASSPWTSGGVDTQYF. Here the CDR3 DNA reads TGTGCCAGCAGCCCCTGGACTAGCGGGGGGGTGGATACGCAGTATTTT.

The V gene is TRBV25-1, the J gene TRBJ1-1; TRBD1 matches 10 bases. The CDR3 is made up of 15 amino acids. CDR1 is MGHDK, CDR2 SYGVNS, per germline. J gave up 3 bases and V 5 bases, and 6 bases lay outside the gene matches. The CDR3 DNA reads as TGTGCCAGCAGTAGGGGACAGGGGAAGTACACTGAAGCTTTCTTT. This codes for CASSRGQGKYTEAFF.

This clone was seen once. J is TRBJ1-2 and V is TRBV11-2; tentatively, D is TRBD1 (5 bases). Per germline, CDR1 SGHAT and CDR2 FQNNGV. Trimming left V 7 bases short and J 2 bases short, with 14 bases between. The CDR3 length is 14 residues. This CDR3 is CASNTRGRNYGYTF. In nucleotides, the CDR3 is TGTGCCAGCAACACAAGGGGTCGAAACTATGGCTACACCTTC.

The sample holds one count of this clone. The rearrangement uses TRBV5-1 and TRBJ2-7; 7 positions agree with TRBD1. Germline V lookup: CDR1 SGHRS, CDR2 YFSETQ. V lost 3 bases to trimming and J lost 0 bases; unmatched junction nucleotides: 6. The CDR3 covers 15 residues. CDR3 in DNA: TGCGCCAGCAGCTATTTCGACAGGGACTCCTACGAGCAGTACTTC. Protein product: CASSYFDRDSYEQYF.

The rearrangement uses TRBV6-6 and TRBJ1-2; tentative D call: TRBD1 (6 bases). The CDR3 extends over 15 amino acids. V lost 5 bases, J lost 0 bases, and 13 bases lay in between. Germline loops: CDR1 MNHNY, CDR2 SVGAGI (reference sequence). CDR3 DNA: TGTGCCAGCAGTGGAACAGGGCCCGCTAACTATGGCTACACCTTC. Protein sequence: CASSGTGPANYGYTF.

The chain combines TRBV6-1 with TRBJ1-1, with TRBD1 as a possible D gene (5 bases). The CDR3 runs 14 residues. Germline CDR1 MNHNS, CDR2 SASEGT. Trimming removed 7 bases at V and 5 bases at J, with 17 bases between. CDR3 sequence: CASNVAVAGTEAFF. The CDR3 DNA sequence: TGTGCCAGCAATGTCGCAGTAGCAGGGACTGAAGCTTTCTTT.

Note on this clone: Other DNA sequences in the same sample also yield this CDR3. The chain combines TRBV20-1 with TRBJ2-7; a possible D gene is TRBD2 (5 bases). With 6 bases removed from V and 6 bases from J, the gap between germline ends came to 12 bases. From germline, CDR1 is DFQATT and CDR2 SNEGSKA (reference sequence). The CDR3 length is 11 residues. The CDR3 sequence: CSASVGGEQYF. The CDR3, as DNA: TGCAGTGCCAGCGTTGGAGGCGAGCAGTACTTC.

The J gene is TRBJ2-1, the V gene TRBV5-1; 10 nucleotides align to TRBD2. Germline V gene lookup returns CDR1 SGHRS and CDR2 YFSETQ. Trimming cost V 4 bases and J 10 bases; bases outside gene matches: 14. The CDR3 sequence is 16 residues long. The CDR3 reads CASSLSGGAHSREQFF. CDR3 bases: TGCGCCAGCAGCCTGAGCGGGGGGGCGCATTCGAGAGAGCAGTTCTTC.

This chain links TRBV10-3 with TRBJ1-2; no firm D call. Germline V gives CDR1 ENHRY, CDR2 SYGVKD. This CDR3 has 13 residues. Trimming removed 6 bases from V and 4 bases from J, with 12 bases in between. CDR3: CAIRVNAGYGYTF. DNA for the CDR3: TGTGCCATCAGGGTTAACGCGGGCTATGGCTACACCTTC.

The chain carries TRBV28 and TRBJ2-3; 8 bases match TRBD1. Trimming took 4 bases from V and 0 from J; bases not matched to a gene: 3. This CDR3 contains 15 residues. The germline V gene encodes CDR1 MDHEN and CDR2 SYDVKM. The CDR3 sequence is CASSSGQGSTDTQYF. CDR3 coding DNA: TGTGCCAGCAGTTCTGGACAGGGTAGCACAGATACGCAGTATTTT.

A single count supports this clone. The chain has TRBV5-1 and TRBJ2-3; 7 nucleotides match TRBD1. Germline CDR1 reads SGHRS; CDR2 reads YFSETQ. V lost 4 bases to trimming and J lost 2 bases; unmatched junction nucleotides: 7. CDR3 size: 15 residues. CDR3 amino acids: CASSPEQGITDTQYF. In nucleotides, the CDR3 is TGCGCCAGCAGCCCGGAACAGGGGATCACAGATACGCAGTATTTT.

A note on this clone: A junction end diverges from the germline sequence, so it may reflect a read error. The genes are TRBV5-6 and TRBJ2-3, with D tentatively TRBD1 (5 bases). This CDR3 is 15 amino acids long. The germline gives CDR1 SGHDT, CDR2 YYEEEE. CDR3 region: CASSLGSLNTGTQYF. CDR3 in DNA: TGTGCCAGCAGCTTGGGCAGCCTTAATACAGGTACGCAGTATTTT. Filled out from reference TRBV5-6 and TRBJ2-3, the complete variable domain reads DAGVTQSPTHLIKTRGQQVTLRCSPKSGHDTVSWYQQALGQGPQFIFQYYEEEERQRGNFPDRFSGHQFPNYSSELNVNALLLGDSALYLCASSLGSLNTGTQYFGPGTRLTVL.